This paragraph reports one TCR beta chain. Its antigen is undetermined. The isolated RNA, all of it, was reverse transcribed, so expressed TCRB transcripts were what got sequenced. Clones were read by immunoSEQ multiplex PCR, and TCRdb kept only the in-frame ones, dropping some. The sample includes some 170,000 clones, about 63% of them seen just once. V lost 7 bases, J lost 3 bases, and 7 bases stayed unmatched. The CDR3 consists of 15 residues. In germline, CDR1 is MNHNY, CDR2 SVGAGI (reference sequence). This sample stems from a study of beta chain features in type 1 diabetes. Findings and limits, study-wide: PCR may have favored shorter templates equally in patients and controls. Among patients with Type 1 diabetes, TCRB CDR3s were moderately but significantly shorter in every one of the four CD4+ subsets.

This clonotype was obtained from a man aged 25-40 years with type 1 diabetes. The genes are TRBV6-6 and TRBJ2-3; 10 positions agree with TRBD2. The specimen was naive CD4+ T cells from blood. The CDR3 DNA is TGTGCCAGCACCATAAAGACTAGCGGGACAGATACGCAGTATTTT. Translation gives CASTIKTSGTDTQYF.